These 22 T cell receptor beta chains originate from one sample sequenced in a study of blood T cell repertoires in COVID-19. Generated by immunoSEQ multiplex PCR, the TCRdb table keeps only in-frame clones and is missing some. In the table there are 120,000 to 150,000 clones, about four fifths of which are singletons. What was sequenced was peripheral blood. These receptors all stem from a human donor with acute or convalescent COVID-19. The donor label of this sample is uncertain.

CDR3 region: CASRYSPGGGNTGELFF. CDR3 DNA sequence: TGCGCCAGCAGATACTCCCCCGGGGGGGGGAACACCGGGGAGCTGTTTTTT. V gene TRBV10-1 combines with J gene TRBJ2-2, with TRBD2 identical over 8 bases. The CDR3 is 17 amino acids. The J segment lost 1 base and the V segment lost 6 bases, leaving 10 bases of the junction unmatched. Germline CDR1 and CDR2: WNHNN and SYGVQD (reference sequence).

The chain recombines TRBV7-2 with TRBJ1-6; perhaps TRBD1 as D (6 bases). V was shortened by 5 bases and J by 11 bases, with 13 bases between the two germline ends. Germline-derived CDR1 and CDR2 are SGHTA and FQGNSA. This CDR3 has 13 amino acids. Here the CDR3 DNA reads TGTGCCAGCAGCCCCGGACAGTCCGCACCCCTCCACTTT. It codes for CASSPGQSAPLHF.

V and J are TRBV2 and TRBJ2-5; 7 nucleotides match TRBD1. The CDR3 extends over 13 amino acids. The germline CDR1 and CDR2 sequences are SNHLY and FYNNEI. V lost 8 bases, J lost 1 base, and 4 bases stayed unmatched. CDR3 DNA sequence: TGTGCCAGCGTCCGGGACAGCCAAGAGACCCAGTACTTC. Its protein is CASVRDSQETQYF. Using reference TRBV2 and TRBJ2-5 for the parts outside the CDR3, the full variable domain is EPEVTQTPSHQVTQMGQEVILRCVPISNHLYFYWYRQILGQKVEFLVSFYNNEISEKSEIFDDQFSVERPDGSNFTLKIRSTKLEDSAMYFCASVRDSQETQYFGPGTRLLVL.

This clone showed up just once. As DNA, the CDR3 is TGTGCCAGCAACGACGACAGGGGGGGAAACACCATATATTTT. It encodes CASNDDRGGNTIYF. The chain couples TRBV6-6 to TRBJ1-3, with 9 bases fitting TRBD1. Germline V gene lookup returns CDR1 MNHNY and CDR2 SVGAGI (reference sequence). The V gene end was trimmed by 7 bases and the J gene end by 4 bases; junction bases not matched to a gene: 5. The CDR3 extends over 14 amino acids.

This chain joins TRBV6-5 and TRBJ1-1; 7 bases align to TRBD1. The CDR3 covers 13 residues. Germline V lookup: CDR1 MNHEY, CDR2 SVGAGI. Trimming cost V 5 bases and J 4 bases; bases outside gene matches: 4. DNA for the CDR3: TGTGCCAGCAGTCGACAGGGAAGCACTGAAGCTTTCTTT. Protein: CASSRQGSTEAFF.

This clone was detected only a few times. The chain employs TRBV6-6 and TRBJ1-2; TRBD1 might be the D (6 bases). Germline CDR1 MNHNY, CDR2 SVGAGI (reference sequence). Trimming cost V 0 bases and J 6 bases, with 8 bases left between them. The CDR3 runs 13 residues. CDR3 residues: CASSYSSGDGYTF. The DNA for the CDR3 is TGTGCCAGCAGTTACTCCTCAGGGGATGGCTACACCTTC.

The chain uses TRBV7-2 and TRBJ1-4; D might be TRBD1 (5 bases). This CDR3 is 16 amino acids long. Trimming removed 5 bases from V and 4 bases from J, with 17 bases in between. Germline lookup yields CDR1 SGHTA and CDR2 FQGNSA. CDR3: CASSPRAGTFNEKLFF. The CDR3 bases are TGTGCCAGCAGCCCTAGGGCAGGGACTTTTAATGAAAAACTGTTTTTT. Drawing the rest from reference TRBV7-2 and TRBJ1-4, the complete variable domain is GAGVSQSPSNKVTEKGKDVELRCDPISGHTALYWYRQSLGQGLEFLIYFQGNSAPDKSGLPSDRFSAERTGGSVSTLTIQRTQQEDSAVYLCASSPRAGTFNEKLFFGSGTQLSVL.

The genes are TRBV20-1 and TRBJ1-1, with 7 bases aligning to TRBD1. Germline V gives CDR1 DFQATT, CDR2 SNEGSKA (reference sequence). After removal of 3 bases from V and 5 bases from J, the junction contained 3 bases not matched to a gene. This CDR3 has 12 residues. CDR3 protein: CSASRGRTEAFF. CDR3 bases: TGCAGTGCTAGTAGGGGGCGAACTGAAGCTTTCTTT.

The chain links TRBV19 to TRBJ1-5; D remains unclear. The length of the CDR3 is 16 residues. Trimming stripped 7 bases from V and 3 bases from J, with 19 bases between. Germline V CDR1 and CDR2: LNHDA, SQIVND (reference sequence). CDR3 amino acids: CASTEATRLTNQPQHF. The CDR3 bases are TGTGCCAGTACCGAAGCGACCCGCTTAACCAATCAGCCCCAGCATTTT.

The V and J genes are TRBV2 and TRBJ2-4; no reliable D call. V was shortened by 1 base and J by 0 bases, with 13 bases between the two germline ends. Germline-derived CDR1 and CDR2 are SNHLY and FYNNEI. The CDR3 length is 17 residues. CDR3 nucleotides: TGTGCCAGCAGTGAAGGGAGAGGAACTCTAGCCAAAAACATTCAGTACTTC. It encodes CASSEGRGTLAKNIQYF.

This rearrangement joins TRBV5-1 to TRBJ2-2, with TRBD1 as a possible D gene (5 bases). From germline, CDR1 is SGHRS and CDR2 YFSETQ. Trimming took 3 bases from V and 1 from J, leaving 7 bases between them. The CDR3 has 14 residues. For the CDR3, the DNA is TGCGCCAGCAGCTACCAGGGGAACACCGGGGAGCTGTTTTTT. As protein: CASSYQGNTGELFF.

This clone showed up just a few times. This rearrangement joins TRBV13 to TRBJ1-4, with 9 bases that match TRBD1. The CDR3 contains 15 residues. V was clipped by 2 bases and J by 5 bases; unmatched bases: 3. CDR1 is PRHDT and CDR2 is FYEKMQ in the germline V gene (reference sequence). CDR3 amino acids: CASSLTGTGNEKLFF. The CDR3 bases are TGTGCCAGCAGCTTAACCGGGACAGGGAATGAAAAACTGTTTTTT.

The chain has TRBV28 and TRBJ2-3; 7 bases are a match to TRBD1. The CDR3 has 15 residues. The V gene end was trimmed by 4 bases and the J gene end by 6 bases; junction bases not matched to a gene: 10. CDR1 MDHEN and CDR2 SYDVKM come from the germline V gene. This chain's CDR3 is CASSSSGGRVDTQYF. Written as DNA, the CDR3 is TGTGCCAGCAGTTCGTCAGGGGGACGGGTGGATACGCAGTATTTT. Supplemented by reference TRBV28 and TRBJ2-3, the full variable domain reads DVKVTQSSRYLVKRTGEKVFLECVQDMDHENMFWYRQDPGLGLRLIYFSYDVKMKEKGDIPEGYSVSREKKERFSLILESASTNQTSMYLCASSSSGGRVDTQYFGPGTRLTVL.

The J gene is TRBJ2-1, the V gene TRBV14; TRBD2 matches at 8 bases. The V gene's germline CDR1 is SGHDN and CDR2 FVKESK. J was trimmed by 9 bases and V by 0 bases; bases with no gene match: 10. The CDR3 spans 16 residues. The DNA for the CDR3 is TGTGCCAGCAGCCAAGAATTTGGACTAGCACTAAGTGAGCAGTTCTTC. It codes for CASSQEFGLALSEQFF.

The CDR3 DNA reads as TGTGCCAGTAGTATACGGGCAGGGGCTTTTAACTATGGCTACACCTTC. Encoded protein: CASSIRAGAFNYGYTF. The rearrangement joins TRBV19 to TRBJ1-2; D possibly corresponds to TRBD1 (6 bases). This CDR3 is built from 16 residues. Germline V lookup: CDR1 LNHDA, CDR2 SQIVND (reference sequence). V lost 2 bases to trimming and J lost 1 base, with 14 bases between them.

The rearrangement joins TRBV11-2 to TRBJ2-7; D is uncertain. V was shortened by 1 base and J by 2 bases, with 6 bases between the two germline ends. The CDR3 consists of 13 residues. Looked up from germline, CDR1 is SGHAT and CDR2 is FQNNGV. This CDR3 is CASSLASAYEQYF. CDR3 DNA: TGTGCCAGCAGCTTAGCCTCTGCCTACGAGCAGTACTTC.

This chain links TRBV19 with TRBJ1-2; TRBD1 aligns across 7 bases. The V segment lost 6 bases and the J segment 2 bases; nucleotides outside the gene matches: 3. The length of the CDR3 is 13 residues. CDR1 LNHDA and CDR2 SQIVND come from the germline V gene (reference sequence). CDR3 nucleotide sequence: TGTGCCAGTAGAAGAGGGGGCAACTATGGCTACACCTTC. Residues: CASRRGGNYGYTF.

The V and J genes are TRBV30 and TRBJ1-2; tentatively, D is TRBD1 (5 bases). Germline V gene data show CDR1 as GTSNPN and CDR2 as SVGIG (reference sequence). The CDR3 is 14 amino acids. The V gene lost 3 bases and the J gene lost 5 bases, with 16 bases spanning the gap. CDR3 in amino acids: CAWSQGGGVYGYTF. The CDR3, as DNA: TGTGCCTGGAGCCAGGGAGGAGGGGTGTATGGCTACACCTTC. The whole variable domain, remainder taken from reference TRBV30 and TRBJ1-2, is SQTIHQWPATLVQPVGSPLSLECTVEGTSNPNLYWYRQAAGRGLQLLFYSVGIGQISSEVPQNLSASRPQDRQFILSSKKLLLSDSGFYLCAWSQGGGVYGYTFGSGTRLTVV.

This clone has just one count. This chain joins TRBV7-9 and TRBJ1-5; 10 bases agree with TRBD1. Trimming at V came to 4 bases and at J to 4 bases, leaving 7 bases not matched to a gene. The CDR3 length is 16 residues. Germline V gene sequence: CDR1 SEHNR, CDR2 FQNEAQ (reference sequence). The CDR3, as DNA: TGTGCCAGCAGCTACGTCCGGGGACAGGGGAATCAGCCCCAGCATTTT. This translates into CASSYVRGQGNQPQHF.

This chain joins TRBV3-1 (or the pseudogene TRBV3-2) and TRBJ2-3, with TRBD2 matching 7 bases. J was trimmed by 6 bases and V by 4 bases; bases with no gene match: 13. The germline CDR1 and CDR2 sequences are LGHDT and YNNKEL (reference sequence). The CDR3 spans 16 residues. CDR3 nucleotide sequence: TGTGCCAGCAGCCTCAAGGTCGCGGGGGAAGGGGATACGCAGTATTTT. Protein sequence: CASSLKVAGEGDTQYF.

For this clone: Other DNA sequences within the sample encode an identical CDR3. Here the CDR3 DNA reads TGTGCCAGCAGCCAAGAAGGGGGACAAGAGACCCAGTACTTC. Translation gives CASSQEGGQETQYF. The chain has TRBV14 and TRBJ2-5, with D possibly being TRBD1 (6 bases). Germline CDR1 reads SGHDN; CDR2 reads FVKESK. The CDR3 is made up of 14 amino acids. The V and J ends lost 0 bases and 2 bases respectively, with 7 bases between them.

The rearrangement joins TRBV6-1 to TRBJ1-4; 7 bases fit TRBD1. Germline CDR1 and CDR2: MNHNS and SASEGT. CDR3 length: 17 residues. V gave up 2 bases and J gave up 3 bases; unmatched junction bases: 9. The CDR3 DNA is TGTGCCAGCAGTGAATTGTTGGGGACAGCCTCTAATGAAAAACTGTTTTTT. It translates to CASSELLGTASNEKLFF.